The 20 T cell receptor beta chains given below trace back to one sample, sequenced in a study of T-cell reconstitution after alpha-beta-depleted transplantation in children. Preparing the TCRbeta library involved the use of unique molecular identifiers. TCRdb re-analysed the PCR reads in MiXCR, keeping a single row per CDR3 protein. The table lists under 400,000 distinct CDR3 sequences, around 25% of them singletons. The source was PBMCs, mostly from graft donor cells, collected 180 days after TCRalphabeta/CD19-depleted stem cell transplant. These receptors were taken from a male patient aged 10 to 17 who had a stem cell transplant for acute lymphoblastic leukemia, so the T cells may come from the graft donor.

CDR3 in amino acids: CSVAGTSGRARNEQFF. In nucleotides, the CDR3 is TGCAGCGTCGCCGGGACTAGCGGGAGGGCCCGCAATGAGCAGTTCTTC. The chain employs TRBV29-1 and TRBJ2-1; the match to TRBD2 covers 16 bases. J lost 6 bases, V lost 6 bases, and 8 bases had no gene match. The CDR3 sequence is 16 residues long. In germline, CDR1 is SQVTM, CDR2 ANQGSEA.

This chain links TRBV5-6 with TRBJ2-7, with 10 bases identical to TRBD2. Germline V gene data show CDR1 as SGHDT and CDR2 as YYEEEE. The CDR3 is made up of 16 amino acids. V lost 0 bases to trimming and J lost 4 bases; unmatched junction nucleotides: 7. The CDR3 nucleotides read TGTGCCAGCAGCTTGGCCGAGGCTAGCGGGAGATACGAGCAGTACTTC. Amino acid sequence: CASSLAEASGRYEQYF.

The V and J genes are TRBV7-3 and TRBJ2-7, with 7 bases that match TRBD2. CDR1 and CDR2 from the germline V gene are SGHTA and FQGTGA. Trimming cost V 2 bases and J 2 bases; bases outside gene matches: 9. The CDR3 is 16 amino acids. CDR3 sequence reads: CASSLSGPSGPYEQYF. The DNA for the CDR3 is TGTGCCAGCAGCTTATCCGGTCCTAGCGGACCCTACGAGCAGTACTTC.

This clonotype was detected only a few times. The CDR3, as DNA: TGTGCCAGCAGCGTAGTAGGACAGGGTTACAATGAGCAGTTCTTC. Its protein is CASSVVGQGYNEQFF. This sequence joins TRBV9 and TRBJ2-1; 8 nucleotides match TRBD1. This CDR3 spans 15 amino acids. Losses at the gene ends were 0 bases for V and 4 bases for J; bases not matched to a gene: 3. CDR1 is SGDLS and CDR2 is YYNGEE in the germline V gene.

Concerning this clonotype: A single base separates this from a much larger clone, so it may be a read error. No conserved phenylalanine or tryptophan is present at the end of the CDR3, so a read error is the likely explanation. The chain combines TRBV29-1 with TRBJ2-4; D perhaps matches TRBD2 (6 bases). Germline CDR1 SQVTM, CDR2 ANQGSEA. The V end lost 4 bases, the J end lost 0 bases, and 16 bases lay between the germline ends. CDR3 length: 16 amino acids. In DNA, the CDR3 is TGCAGCGTTGGAAGGCCGCGGGAACTAGCCAAAAACATTCAGTACTTA. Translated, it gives CSVGRPRELAKNIQYL.

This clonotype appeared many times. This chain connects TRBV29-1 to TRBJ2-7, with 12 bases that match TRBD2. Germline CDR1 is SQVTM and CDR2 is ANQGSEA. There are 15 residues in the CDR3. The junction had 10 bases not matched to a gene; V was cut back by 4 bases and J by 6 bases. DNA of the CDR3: TGCAGCGTTGTAAGGCTAGCGGGAGGGCCCGGCGAGCAGTACTTC. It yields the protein CSVVRLAGGPGEQYF.

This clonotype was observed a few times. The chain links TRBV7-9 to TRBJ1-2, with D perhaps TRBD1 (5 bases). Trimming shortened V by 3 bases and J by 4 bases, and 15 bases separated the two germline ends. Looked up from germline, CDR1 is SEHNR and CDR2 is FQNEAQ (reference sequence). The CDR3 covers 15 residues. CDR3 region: CASSLRARGAYGYTF. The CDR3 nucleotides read TGTGCCAGCAGCTTGCGGGCTAGGGGAGCCTATGGCTACACCTTC.

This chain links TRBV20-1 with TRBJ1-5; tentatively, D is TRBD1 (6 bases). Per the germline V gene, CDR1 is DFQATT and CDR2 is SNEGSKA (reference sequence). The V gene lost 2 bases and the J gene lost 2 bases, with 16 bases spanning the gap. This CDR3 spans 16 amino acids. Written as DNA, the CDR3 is TGCAGTGCTAGAAAACTCAGGGGTAGGGGCAATCAGCCCCAGCATTTT. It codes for CSARKLRGRGNQPQHF.

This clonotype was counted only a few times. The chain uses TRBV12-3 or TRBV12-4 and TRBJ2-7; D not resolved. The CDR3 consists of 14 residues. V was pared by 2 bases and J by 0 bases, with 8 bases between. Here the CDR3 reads CASSLTILSYEQYF. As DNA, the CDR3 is TGTGCCAGCAGTTTAACCATCCTCTCCTACGAGCAGTACTTC.

The CDR3 is CASSLGTSGRWETQYF. As DNA, the CDR3 is TGCGCCAGCAGCTTGGGGACTAGCGGGAGGTGGGAGACCCAGTACTTC. V is TRBV5-1 and J is TRBJ2-5; 14 bases match TRBD2. V was clipped by 0 bases and J by 5 bases; unmatched bases: 3. CDR1 and CDR2 from the germline V gene are SGHRS and YFSETQ. This CDR3 is built from 16 residues.

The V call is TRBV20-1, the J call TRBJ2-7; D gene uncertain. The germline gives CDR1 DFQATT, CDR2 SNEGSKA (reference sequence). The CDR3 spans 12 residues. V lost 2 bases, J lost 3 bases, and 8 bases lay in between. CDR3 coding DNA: TGCAGTGCTAGATCACCTATCTACGAGCAGTACTTC. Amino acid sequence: CSARSPIYEQYF.

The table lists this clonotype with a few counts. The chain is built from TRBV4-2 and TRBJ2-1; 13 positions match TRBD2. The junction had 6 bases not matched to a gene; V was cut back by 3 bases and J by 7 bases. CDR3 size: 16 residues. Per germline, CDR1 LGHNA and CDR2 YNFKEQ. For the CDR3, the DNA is TGTGCCAGCAGCCACCCTACTAGCGGGAGGGGTAATGAGCAGTTCTTC. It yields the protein CASSHPTSGRGNEQFF.

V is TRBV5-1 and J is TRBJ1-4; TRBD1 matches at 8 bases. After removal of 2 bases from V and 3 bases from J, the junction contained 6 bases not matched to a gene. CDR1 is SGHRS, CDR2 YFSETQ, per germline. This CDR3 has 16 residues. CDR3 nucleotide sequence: TGCGCCAGCAGCTTAGGCAGGGGGCCCTCTAATGAAAAACTGTTTTTT. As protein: CASSLGRGPSNEKLFF. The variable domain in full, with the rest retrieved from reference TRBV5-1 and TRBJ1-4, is KAGVTQTPRYLIKTRGQQVTLSCSPISGHRSVSWYQQTPGQGLQFLFEYFSETQRNKGNFPGRFSGRQFSNSRSEMNVSTLELGDSALYLCASSLGRGPSNEKLFFGSGTQLSVL.

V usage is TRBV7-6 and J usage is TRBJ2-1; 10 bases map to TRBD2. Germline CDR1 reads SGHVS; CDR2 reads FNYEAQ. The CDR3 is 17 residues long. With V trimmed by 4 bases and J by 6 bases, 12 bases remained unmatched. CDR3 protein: CASSSQTSSGSANEQFF. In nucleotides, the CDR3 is TGTGCCAGCAGCTCCCAGACCTCTAGCGGGAGTGCCAATGAGCAGTTCTTC.

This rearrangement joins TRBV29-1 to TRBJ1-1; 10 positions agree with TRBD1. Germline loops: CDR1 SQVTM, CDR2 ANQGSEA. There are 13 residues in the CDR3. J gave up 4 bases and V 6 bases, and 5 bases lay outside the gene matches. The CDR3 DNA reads TGCAGCGTCATCGGACAGGGGGGCACTGAAGCTTTCTTT. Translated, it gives CSVIGQGGTEAFF.

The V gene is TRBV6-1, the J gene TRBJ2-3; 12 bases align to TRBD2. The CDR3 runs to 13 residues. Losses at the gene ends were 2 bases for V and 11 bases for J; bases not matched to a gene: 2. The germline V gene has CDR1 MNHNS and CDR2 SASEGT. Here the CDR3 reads CASSETSGRKQYF. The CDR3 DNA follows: TGTGCCAGCAGTGAAACTAGCGGGAGGAAGCAGTATTTT.

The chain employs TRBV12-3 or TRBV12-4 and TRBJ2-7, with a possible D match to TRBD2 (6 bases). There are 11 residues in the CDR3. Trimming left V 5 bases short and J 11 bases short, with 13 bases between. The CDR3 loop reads CASSQGLGEYF. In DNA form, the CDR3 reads TGTGCCAGCAGTCAGGGACTTGGAGAGTACTTC.

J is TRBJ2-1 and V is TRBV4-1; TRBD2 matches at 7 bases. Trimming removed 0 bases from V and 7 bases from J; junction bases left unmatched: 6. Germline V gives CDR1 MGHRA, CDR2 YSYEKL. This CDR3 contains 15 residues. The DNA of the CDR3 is TGCGCCAGCAGCCAAGAGGGGCGGGAGAGTAATGAGCAGTTCTTC. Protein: CASSQEGRESNEQFF.

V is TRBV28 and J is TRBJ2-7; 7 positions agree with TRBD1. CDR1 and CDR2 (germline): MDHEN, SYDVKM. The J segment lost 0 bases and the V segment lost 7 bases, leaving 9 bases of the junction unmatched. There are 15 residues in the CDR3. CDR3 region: CASINTGASSYEQYF. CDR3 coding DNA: TGTGCCAGCATAAACACAGGGGCCTCCTCCTACGAGCAGTACTTC.

Here the CDR3 reads CSARDSAGTTSNQPQHF. In DNA, the CDR3 is TGCAGTGCTAGAGATTCGGCCGGGACCACTAGTAATCAGCCCCAGCATTTT. This rearrangement joins TRBV20-1 to TRBJ1-5, with D possibly being TRBD1 (5 bases). The CDR3 length is 17 residues. The germline V gene has CDR1 DFQATT and CDR2 SNEGSKA (reference sequence). Trimming shortened V by 0 bases and J by 4 bases, and 19 bases separated the two germline ends.